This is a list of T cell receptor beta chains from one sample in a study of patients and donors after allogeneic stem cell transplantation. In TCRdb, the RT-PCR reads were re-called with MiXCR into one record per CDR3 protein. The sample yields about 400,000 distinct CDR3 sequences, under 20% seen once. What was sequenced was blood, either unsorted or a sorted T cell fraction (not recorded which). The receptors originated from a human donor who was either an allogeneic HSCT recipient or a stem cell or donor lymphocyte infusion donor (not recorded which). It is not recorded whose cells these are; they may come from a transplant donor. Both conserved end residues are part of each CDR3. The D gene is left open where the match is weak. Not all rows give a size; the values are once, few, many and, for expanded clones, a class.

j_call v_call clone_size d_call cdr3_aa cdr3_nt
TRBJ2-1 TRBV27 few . CASSLSATWDEQFF TGTGCCAGCAGTTTATCCGCGACTTGGGATGAGCAGTTCTTC
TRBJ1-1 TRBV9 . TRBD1 CASSVGDSNTEAFF TGTGCCAGCAGCGTAGGGGACAGCAACACTGAAGCTTTCTTT
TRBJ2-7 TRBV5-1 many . CASSLNSYEQYF TGCGCCAGCAGCTTGAACAGCTACGAGCAGTACTTC
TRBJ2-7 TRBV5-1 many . CASTSDIYREQYF TGCGCCAGCACCTCGGACATCTACCGAGAGCAGTACTTC
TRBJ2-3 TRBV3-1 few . CASSHSTGVRTDTQYF TGTGCCAGCAGCCACTCGACAGGAGTAAGAACAGATACGCAGTATTTT
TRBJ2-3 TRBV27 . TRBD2 CASSPWTSGVSTDTQYF TGTGCCAGCAGTCCCTGGACTAGCGGGGTGAGCACAGATACGCAGTATTTT
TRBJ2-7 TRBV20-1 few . CSARDRRDTYEQYF TGCAGTGCTAGAGATCGCAGGGACACCTACGAGCAGTACTTC
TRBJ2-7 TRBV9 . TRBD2 CASSVDGSSGRLRKQYF TGTGCCAGCAGCGTAGATGGTTCTAGCGGGAGATTAAGGAAGCAGTACTTC
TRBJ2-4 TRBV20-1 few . CSAGADGFKNIQYF TGCAGTGCTGGGGCCGACGGTTTCAAAAACATTCAGTACTTC
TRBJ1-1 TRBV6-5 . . CASSNMNTEAFF TGTGCCAGCAGCAATATGAACACTGAAGCTTTCTTT
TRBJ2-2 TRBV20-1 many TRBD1 CSAKTGKNTGELFF TGCAGTGCGAAGACAGGGAAAAACACCGGGGAGCTGTTTTTT
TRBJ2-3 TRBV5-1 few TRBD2 CASSLARSTSGRATDTQYF TGCGCCAGCAGCTTGGCGAGGTCTACTAGCGGGAGGGCTACAGATACGCAGTATTTT
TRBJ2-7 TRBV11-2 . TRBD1 CASRAGRDSSYEQYF TGTGCCAGCAGGGCCGGCAGGGACAGCTCCTACGAGCAGTACTTC
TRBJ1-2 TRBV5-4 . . CASSPTVLYGYTF TGTGCCAGCAGCCCCACAGTACTCTATGGCTACACCTTC
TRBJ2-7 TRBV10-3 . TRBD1 CAITQDRAREQYF TGTGCCATCACGCAAGACAGGGCGAGAGAGCAGTACTTC
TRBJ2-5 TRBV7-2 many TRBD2 CASSLSLAGGQETQYF TGTGCCAGCAGCTTAAGCCTAGCGGGGGGGCAAGAGACCCAGTACTTC
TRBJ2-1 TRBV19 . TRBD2 CASSAVAGGYNEQFF TGTGCCAGTAGCGCTGTAGCGGGGGGTTACAATGAGCAGTTCTTC
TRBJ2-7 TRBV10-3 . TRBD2 CAISERKRGSLAYEQYF TGTGCCATCAGTGAGAGAAAGCGGGGCTCCCTAGCCTACGAGCAGTACTTC
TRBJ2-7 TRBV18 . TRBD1 CASSQGAAVGEQYF TGTGCCAGCTCACAGGGGGCAGCGGTGGGCGAGCAGTACTTC
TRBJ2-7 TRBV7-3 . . CASSLTRSPSYEQYF TGTGCCAGCAGCTTAACTCGCAGTCCTTCCTACGAGCAGTACTTC
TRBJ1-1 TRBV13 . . CASSITGNTEAFF TGTGCCAGCAGCATAACAGGGAACACTGAAGCTTTCTTT
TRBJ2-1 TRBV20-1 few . CSVRVGYNEQFF TGCAGTGTTAGGGTGGGGTACAATGAGCAGTTCTTC
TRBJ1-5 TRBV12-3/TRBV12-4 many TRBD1 CASSFSPGTGTYSNQPQHF TGTGCCAGCAGTTTCTCACCCGGGACAGGGACGTATAGCAATCAGCCCCAGCATTTT
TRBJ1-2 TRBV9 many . CASSVRMGDYGYTF TGTGCCAGCAGCGTTAGAATGGGGGACTATGGCTACACCTTC
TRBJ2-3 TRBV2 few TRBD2 CASSESSGGAYWGTDTQYF TGTGCCAGCAGTGAGAGTAGCGGGGGGGCCTATTGGGGCACAGATACGCAGTATTTT
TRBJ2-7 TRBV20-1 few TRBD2 CSLATSGPYEQYF TGCAGTCTCGCGACTAGCGGACCCTACGAGCAGTACTTC
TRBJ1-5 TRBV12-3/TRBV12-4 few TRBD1 CASRGGGGRGNQPQHF TGTGCCAGCAGGGGGGGAGGGGGCCGCGGCAATCAGCCCCAGCATTTT
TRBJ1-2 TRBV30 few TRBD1 CAWSNGPTGQRSRTF TGTGCCTGGAGCAACGGACCCACGGGACAGCGTAGTAGGACCTTC
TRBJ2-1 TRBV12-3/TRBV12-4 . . CASSRSGERGGHNEQFF TGTGCCAGCAGTCGTTCAGGCGAAAGAGGGGGTCACAACGAGCAGTTCTTC
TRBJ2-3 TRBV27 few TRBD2 CASSFRLTSGRKSDTDTQYF TGTGCCAGCAGTTTCAGACTGACTAGCGGGAGAAAATCCGACACAGATACGCAGTATTTT
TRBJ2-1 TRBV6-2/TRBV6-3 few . CATLREDIYNEQFF TGTGCCACCCTACGTGAGGACATATACAATGAGCAGTTCTTC
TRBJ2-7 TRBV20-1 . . CSARRRGGPFGYEQYF TGCAGTGCTCGACGGCGAGGGGGGCCCTTCGGGTACGAGCAGTACTTC
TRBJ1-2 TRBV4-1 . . CASSQGWRRTFNYGYTF TGCGCCAGCAGCCAAGGGTGGAGACGGACTTTTAACTATGGCTACACCTTC
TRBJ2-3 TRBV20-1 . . CSARGGTPDTQYF TGCAGTGCTAGGGGGGGGACACCAGATACGCAGTATTTT
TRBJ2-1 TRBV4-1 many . CASSQVFNNEQFF TGCGCCAGCAGCCAAGTCTTTAACAATGAGCAGTTCTTC
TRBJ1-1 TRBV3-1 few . CASSQGTRNTEAFF TGTGCCAGCAGCCAAGGTACCCGGAACACTGAAGCTTTCTTT
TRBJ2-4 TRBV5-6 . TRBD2 CASSLRLASGIQYF TGTGCCAGCAGCTTACGACTAGCGTCGGGCATTCAGTACTTC
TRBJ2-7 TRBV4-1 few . CASSHPPGSQDYEQYF TGCGCCAGCAGCCACCCTCCCGGGAGCCAGGACTACGAGCAGTACTTC
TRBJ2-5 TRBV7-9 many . CASSLAARGTQYF TGTGCCAGCAGCTTAGCAGCCCGAGGGACCCAGTACTTC
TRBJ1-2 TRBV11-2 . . CASSLGRILGPRPNYGYTF TGTGCCAGCAGCTTGGGGAGGATTCTAGGACCAAGACCTAACTATGGCTACACCTTC
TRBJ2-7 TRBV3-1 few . CASSPYRAEGDEQYF TGTGCCAGCAGCCCATACAGGGCTGAGGGCGACGAGCAGTACTTC
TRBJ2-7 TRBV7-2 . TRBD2 CASSFPGRASYEQYF TGTGCCAGCAGCTTTCCAGGGAGGGCCTCCTACGAGCAGTACTTC